What follows describes a single T cell receptor (beta chain). The data are from a study of blood T cell repertoires in COVID-19. Across the whole study: Sample material is recorded as cDNA or gDNA derived from T cells, B-cell-depleted T cells, or PBMCs.

Trimming took 3 bases from V and 6 from J, leaving 15 bases between them. Germline CDR1 reads SGHAT; CDR2 reads FQNNGV. The CDR3 extends over 15 amino acids. Study processing details: Amplified reference gene primers provided the basis for estimating nucleated cell counts. Profiling relied on immunoSEQ multiplex PCR, and the TCRdb table lists in-frame clones only, not all of them. That table gives V, J and clone size, and the DNA gave D and trimming. The sample consists of about 200,000 clones, 85% to 90% of them appearing once. The sequenced sample was peripheral blood. The chain carries TRBV11-2 and TRBJ2-1, with D perhaps matching TRBD2 (6 bases). This receptor was identified in a woman in her 50s with acute or convalescent COVID-19. CDR3: CASSFLLAPRNEQFF. The DNA of the CDR3 is TGTGCCAGCAGCTTCCTACTAGCCCCGCGCAATGAGCAGTTCTTC. The full variable domain, rest sourced from reference TRBV11-2 and TRBJ2-1, is EAGVAQSPRYKIIEKRQSVAFWCNPISGHATLYWYQQILGQGPKLLIQFQNNGVVDDSQLPKDRFSAERLKGVDSTLKIQPAKLEDSAVYLCASSFLLAPRNEQFFGPGTRLTVL.